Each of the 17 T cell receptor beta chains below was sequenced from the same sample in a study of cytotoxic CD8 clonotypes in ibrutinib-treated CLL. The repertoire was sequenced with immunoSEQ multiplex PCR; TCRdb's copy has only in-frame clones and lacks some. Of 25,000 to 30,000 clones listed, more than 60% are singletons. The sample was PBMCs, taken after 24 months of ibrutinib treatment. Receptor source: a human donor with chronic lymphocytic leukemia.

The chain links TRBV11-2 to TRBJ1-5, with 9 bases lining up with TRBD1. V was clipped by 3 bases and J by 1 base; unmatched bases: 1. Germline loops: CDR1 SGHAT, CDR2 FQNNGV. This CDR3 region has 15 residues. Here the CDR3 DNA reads TGTGCCAGCAGCTTGGGACAGGGAAGCAATCAGCCCCAGCATTTT. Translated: CASSLGQGSNQPQHF.

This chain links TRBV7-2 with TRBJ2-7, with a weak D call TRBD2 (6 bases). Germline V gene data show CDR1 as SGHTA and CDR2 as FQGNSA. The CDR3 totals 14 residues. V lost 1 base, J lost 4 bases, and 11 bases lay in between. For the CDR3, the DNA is TGTGCCAGCAGCTTAGAGGAGGGCTCGTACGAGCAGTACTTC. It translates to CASSLEEGSYEQYF.

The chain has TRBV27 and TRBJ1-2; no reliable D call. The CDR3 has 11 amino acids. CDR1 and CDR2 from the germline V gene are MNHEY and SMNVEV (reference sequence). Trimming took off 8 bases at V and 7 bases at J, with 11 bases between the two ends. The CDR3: CASRGGLGYTF. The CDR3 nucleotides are TGTGCCAGCCGCGGAGGCCTTGGCTACACCTTC.

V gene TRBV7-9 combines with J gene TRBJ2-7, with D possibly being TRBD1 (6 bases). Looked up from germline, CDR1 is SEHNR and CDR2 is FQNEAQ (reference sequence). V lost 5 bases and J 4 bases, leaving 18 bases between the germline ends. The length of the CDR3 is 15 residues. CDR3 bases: TGTGCCAGCAGCCGTACCGGGACAAGATCTTACGAGCAGTACTTC. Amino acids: CASSRTGTRSYEQYF.

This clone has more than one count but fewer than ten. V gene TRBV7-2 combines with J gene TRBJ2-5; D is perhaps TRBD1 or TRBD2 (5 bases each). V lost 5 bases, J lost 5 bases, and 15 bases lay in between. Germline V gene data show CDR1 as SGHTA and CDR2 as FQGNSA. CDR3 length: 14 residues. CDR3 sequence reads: CASSTGPSQETQYF. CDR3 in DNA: TGTGCCAGCAGCACGGGACCATCTCAGGAGACCCAGTACTTC. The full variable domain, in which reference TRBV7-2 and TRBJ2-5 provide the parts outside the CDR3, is GAGVSQSPSNKVTEKGKDVELRCDPISGHTALYWYRQSLGQGLEFLIYFQGNSAPDKSGLPSDRFSAERTGGSVSTLTIQRTQQEDSAVYLCASSTGPSQETQYFGPGTRLLVL.

The CDR3: CASSLTQGSTEAFF. The CDR3 DNA reads as TGTGCCAGCAGCTTGACACAGGGGAGCACTGAAGCTTTCTTT. The chain carries TRBV7-8 and TRBJ1-1; 7 nucleotides match TRBD1. Trimming cost V 3 bases and J 4 bases; bases outside gene matches: 5. Germline V gene data show CDR1 as SGHVS and CDR2 as FQNEAQ. The CDR3 is 14 amino acids. The full variable domain, in which reference TRBV7-8 and TRBJ1-1 provide the parts outside the CDR3, is GAGVSQSPRYKVAKRGQDVALRCDPISGHVSLFWYQQALGQGPEFLTYFQNEAQLDKSGLPSDRFFAERPEGSVSTLKIQRTQQEDSAVYLCASSLTQGSTEAFFGQGTRLTVV.

The CDR3: CASSLDRAGGRDTQYF. The CDR3 DNA reads as TGTGCCAGCAGCTTAGATCGAGCGGGGGGGCGGGATACGCAGTATTTT. V and J are TRBV7-8 and TRBJ2-3; TRBD2 agrees at 10 bases. CDR1 is SGHVS, CDR2 FQNEAQ, per germline. The CDR3 is 16 amino acids. The V segment lost 1 base and the J segment 6 bases; nucleotides outside the gene matches: 7.

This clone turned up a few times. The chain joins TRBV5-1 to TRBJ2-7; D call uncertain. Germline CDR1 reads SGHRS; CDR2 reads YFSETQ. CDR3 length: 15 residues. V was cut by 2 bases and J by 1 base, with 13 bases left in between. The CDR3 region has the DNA TGCGCCAGCAGCTTCTCCTCTACAGAGTCCTACGAGCAGTACTTC. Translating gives CASSFSSTESYEQYF.

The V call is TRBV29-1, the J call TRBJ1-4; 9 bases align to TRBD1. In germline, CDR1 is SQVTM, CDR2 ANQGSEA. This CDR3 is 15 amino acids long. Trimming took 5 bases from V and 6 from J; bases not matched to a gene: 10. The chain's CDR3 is CSVTDLDRGYEKLFF. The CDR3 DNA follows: TGCAGCGTTACAGACCTGGACAGGGGATATGAAAAACTGTTTTTT.

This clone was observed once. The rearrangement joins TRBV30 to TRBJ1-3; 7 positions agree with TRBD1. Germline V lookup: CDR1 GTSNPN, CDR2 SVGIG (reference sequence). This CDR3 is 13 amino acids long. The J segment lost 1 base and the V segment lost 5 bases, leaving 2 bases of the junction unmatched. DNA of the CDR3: TGTGCCTGGGCCAGGGGGTCTGGAAACACCATATATTTT. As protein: CAWARGSGNTIYF.

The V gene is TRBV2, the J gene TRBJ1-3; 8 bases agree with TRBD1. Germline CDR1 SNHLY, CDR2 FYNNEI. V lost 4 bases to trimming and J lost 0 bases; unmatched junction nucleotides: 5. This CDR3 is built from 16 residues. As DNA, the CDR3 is TGTGCCAGCAGTGCATGGACAGGGTCCTCTGGAAACACCATATATTTT. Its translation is CASSAWTGSSGNTIYF.

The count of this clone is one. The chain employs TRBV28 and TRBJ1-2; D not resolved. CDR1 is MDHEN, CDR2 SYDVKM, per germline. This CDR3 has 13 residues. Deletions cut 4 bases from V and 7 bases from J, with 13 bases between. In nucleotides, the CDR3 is TGTGCCAGCAGTTCGAGGGTTGCGGGTGGCTACACCTTC. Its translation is CASSSRVAGGYTF.

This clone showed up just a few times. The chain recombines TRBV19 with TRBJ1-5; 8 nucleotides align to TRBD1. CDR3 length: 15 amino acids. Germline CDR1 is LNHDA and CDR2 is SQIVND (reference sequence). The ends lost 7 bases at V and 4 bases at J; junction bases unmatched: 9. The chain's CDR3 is CASKAPGQVNQPQHF. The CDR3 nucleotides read TGTGCCAGTAAGGCTCCGGGACAGGTAAATCAGCCCCAGCATTTT.

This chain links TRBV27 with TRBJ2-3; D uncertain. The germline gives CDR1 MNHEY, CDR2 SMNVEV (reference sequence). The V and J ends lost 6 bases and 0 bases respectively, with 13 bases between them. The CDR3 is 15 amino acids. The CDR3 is CASRGAPQSTDTQYF. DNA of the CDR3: TGTGCCAGCAGAGGCGCCCCTCAGAGCACAGATACGCAGTATTTT.

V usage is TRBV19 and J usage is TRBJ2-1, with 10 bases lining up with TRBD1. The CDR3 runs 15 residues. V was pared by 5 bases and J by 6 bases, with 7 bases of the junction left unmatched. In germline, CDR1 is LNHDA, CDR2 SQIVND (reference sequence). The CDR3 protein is CASSFGTGVSNEQFF. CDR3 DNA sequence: TGTGCCAGTAGTTTTGGGACAGGGGTGAGCAATGAGCAGTTCTTC.

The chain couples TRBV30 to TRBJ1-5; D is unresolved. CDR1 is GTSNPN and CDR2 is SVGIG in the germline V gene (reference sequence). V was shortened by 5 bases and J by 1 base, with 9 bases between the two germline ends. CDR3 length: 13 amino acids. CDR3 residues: CAWRVDSNQPQHF. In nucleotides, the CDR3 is TGTGCCTGGCGGGTCGACAGCAATCAGCCCCAGCATTTT.

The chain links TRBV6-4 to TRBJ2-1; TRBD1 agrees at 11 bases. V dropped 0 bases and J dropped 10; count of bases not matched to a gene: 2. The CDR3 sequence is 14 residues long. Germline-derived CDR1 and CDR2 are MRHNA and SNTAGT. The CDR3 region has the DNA TGTGCCAGCAGTGACTCGGACAGGGGGCCAGAGCAGTTCTTC. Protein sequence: CASSDSDRGPEQFF.